This T cell receptor beta chain was identified during a study of OX40 agonist ivuxolimab in advanced cancers. Sequenced by immunoSEQ multiplex PCR; TCRdb stores in-frame clones only, minus some. This sample carries under 20,000 clones, more than 75% of them seen once, and the ten largest clones take under 35%. Trimming took off 6 bases at V and 3 bases at J, with 15 bases between the two ends. Per the germline V gene, CDR1 is MNHNS and CDR2 is SASEGT. CDR3 length equals 14 residues. General study findings and limits: Individuals who were partial responders at 0.1-3.0 mg/kg had clonal expansion that ranked among the lowest. In the 0.1 to 3.0 mg/kg range, CD4+ and CD8+ blood T cells had expanded clonally by week 6.

Individuals having autoimmune disease history or systemic immunosuppression were not enrolled. A remark on this clone: The target antigen is unknown.

The chain has TRBV6-1 and TRBJ2-7; possibly TRBD2 for D (5 bases). The material was CD4+ or CD8+ T cells sorted from blood, obtained in a trial of the OX40 agonist ivuxolimab. The sequence came from an adult with an advanced solid tumor such as melanoma, head and neck, liver or kidney cancer. The CDR3 region has the DNA TGTGCCAGCAGGAACTCCGGGATAGACTACGAGCAGTACTTC. Translating it yields CASRNSGIDYEQYF.